This T cell receptor (beta chain) derives from a study of CD8+ T cells in alopecia areata. CD25+CD127- cells were sorted from CD4+ cells in roughly five patients. Starting from PBMCs, sorting isolated CD4+ and CD8+ T cells. RNA was extracted and reverse transcribed into cDNA as the sequencing template. Libraries were prepared by immunoSEQ multiplex PCR; TCRdb keeps only in-frame clonotypes and omits some of them. Of tens of thousands of clones in the sample, less than 55% were seen once. Notes on this clone: Antigen: not known.

Regarding the study as a whole: Sequencing of scalp samples also captures resident alphabeta T cells of normal skin. Clarity of TCR sharing across patients fell short of that in mice, possibly HLA-related.

This receptor was obtained from a human donor with alopecia areata. Sequencing was carried out using CD4+ Tregs sorted from blood.

The CDR3 reads CASSPLTGSTEAFF. DNA for the CDR3: TGTGCCAGCAGTCCTTTGACGGGGAGCACTGAAGCTTTCTTT. This chain links TRBV27 with TRBJ1-1; D gene ambiguous. V gave up 5 bases and J gave up 4 bases, with 14 bases separating them. The CDR3 extends over 14 amino acids. In germline, CDR1 is MNHEY, CDR2 SMNVEV (reference sequence).